This T cell receptor (beta chain) was profiled in a study of Ad26.COV2.S vaccination and SARS-CoV-2 variants. Noted treatment: 15 to 20 received Ad26.COV2.S at low or high dose, single or two shots; about 5 received placebo; per-sample allocation not given. The samples were gathered on day 63 after the first injection of vaccine or placebo. An Ad26 vector expressing Wuhan-strain SARS-CoV-2 spike constituted the vaccine. Study-level points and caveats: Reportedly, after vaccination the spike-specific CD8+ and CD4+ T cell responses displayed substantial breadth. Vaccinees displayed broader spike-specific TCR repertoires than placebo recipients. Researchers reported similar non-spike TCR breadth in vaccine and placebo recipients.

Generated by immunoSEQ multiplex PCR, the TCRdb table keeps only in-frame clones and is missing some. The sample holds a few hundred thousand clones, 90% seen once. As regards this clone: Its antigen is not known.

There are 14 residues in the CDR3. Per germline, CDR1 SGHKS and CDR2 YYEKEE (reference sequence). V gave up 9 bases and J gave up 4 bases; unmatched junction bases: 8. This receptor was taken from a person aged 18-60 years who received the Ad26.COV2.S COVID-19 vaccine or a placebo. This material consisted of peripheral blood, taken in a trial of Ad26.COV2.S vaccine versus placebo. This rearrangement joins TRBV5-5 to TRBJ2-2, with 8 bases fitting TRBD2. The CDR3 DNA reads as TGTGCCACTAAGCGGGAGTCGGGCACCGGGGAGCTGTTTTTT. Protein product: CATKRESGTGELFF.